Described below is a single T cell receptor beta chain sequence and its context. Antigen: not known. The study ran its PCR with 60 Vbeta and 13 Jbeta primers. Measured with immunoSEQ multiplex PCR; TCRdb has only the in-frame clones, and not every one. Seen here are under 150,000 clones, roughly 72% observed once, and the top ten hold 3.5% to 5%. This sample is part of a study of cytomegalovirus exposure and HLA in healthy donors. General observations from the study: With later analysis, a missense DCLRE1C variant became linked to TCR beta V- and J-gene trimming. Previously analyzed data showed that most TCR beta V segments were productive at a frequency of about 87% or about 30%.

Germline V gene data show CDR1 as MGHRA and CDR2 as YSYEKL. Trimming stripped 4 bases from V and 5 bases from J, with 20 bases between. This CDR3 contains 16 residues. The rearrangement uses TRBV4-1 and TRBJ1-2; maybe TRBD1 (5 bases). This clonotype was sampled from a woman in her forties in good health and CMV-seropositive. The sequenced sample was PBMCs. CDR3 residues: CASSPMDPRALYGYTF. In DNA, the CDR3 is TGCGCCAGCAGCCCCATGGATCCCAGGGCACTGTATGGCTACACCTTC.